These 5 T cell receptor beta chains originate from one sample sequenced in a study of control samples from healthy donors and cancer patients. Libraries were prepared by immunoSEQ multiplex PCR; TCRdb keeps only in-frame clonotypes and omits some of them. The sample contains about 160,000 clones, 96% of which appear only once. The material sequenced was blood. Every receptor here comes from a woman aged 25 to 39 in good health.

V usage is TRBV5-1 and J usage is TRBJ2-5; perhaps TRBD1 as D (6 bases). This CDR3 is built from 14 residues. Germline V lookup: CDR1 SGHRS, CDR2 YFSETQ. Trimming took 4 bases from V and 3 from J, leaving 13 bases between them. The CDR3 DNA sequence: TGCGCCAGCAGCACCCGGGACACCAAAGAGACCCAGTACTTC. Translation gives CASSTRDTKETQYF.

This chain connects TRBV11-2 to TRBJ1-6, with D unresolved. The CDR3 is 15 residues long. CDR1 SGHAT and CDR2 FQNNGV come from the germline V gene. Trimming removed 3 bases from V and 9 bases from J, with 15 bases in between. This CDR3 reads CASSFGSPVFSPLHF. CDR3 bases: TGTGCCAGCAGCTTCGGGTCGCCGGTATTTTCACCCCTCCACTTT.

The chain joins TRBV2 to TRBJ2-2, with TRBD1 identical over 8 bases. V trimming: 4 bases; J trimming: 6 bases; junction bases outside the gene matches: 10. CDR3 length equals 16 residues. Germline values: CDR1 SNHLY, CDR2 FYNNEI. The chain's CDR3 is CASSALGTGRAGELFF. The CDR3 DNA is TGTGCCAGCAGTGCCCTCGGGACAGGTCGTGCCGGGGAGCTGTTTTTT.

The V and J genes are TRBV6-4 and TRBJ2-3; D call uncertain. V lost 3 bases and J lost 4, with 8 bases in between. CDR3 size: 13 residues. Germline CDR1 and CDR2: MRHNA and SNTAGT. CDR3 protein: CASSETWADTQYF. The CDR3 bases are TGTGCCAGCAGTGAAACGTGGGCAGATACGCAGTATTTT.

This sequence joins TRBV7-2 and TRBJ1-1; tentative D call: TRBD1 (5 bases). V was cut by 6 bases and J by 7 bases, with 9 bases left in between. Germline CDR1 and CDR2: SGHTA and FQGNSA. The CDR3 runs 11 residues. CDR3 nucleotide sequence: TGTGCCAGCAGTTCACAGGTTGAAGCTTTCTTT. This gives the protein CASSSQVEAFF.